The TCR beta chain described here comes from a study of glioma-infiltrating T cells. Study overall: Presurgical dexamethasone in glioma patients lasted six or fewer days. Some 1 million peripheral T cells were targeted at about 4- to 10-fold coverage. General study results and limits: Non-neoplastic patients had below-expected tissue-blood divergence, while all gliomas exceeded expectation. Tissue and blood shared very few CDR3 sequences.

On this clonotype itself: Antigen unknown.

CDR3 size: 13 residues. V was shortened by 2 bases and J by 6 bases, with 11 bases between the two germline ends. TCR alpha and beta CDR3 regions were amplified from RNA using iRepertoire nested multiplex PCR. TCRdb independently ran MiXCR on the multiplex PCR reads; one entry per CDR3 protein. This sample carries 400,000 or so distinct CDR3 sequences, 41% of them seen once, and the ten largest clones take around 11%. The clonotype was recovered from a human donor with low-grade glioma or glioblastoma, undergoing nonglioma brain surgery, or in good health (not recorded which). The chain combines TRBV12-3 or TRBV12-4 with TRBJ2-7; perhaps D is TRBD1 or TRBD2 (6 bases each). Sequenced sample: glioma tissue, nonneoplastic brain tissue, or PBMCs (not recorded which). The DNA of the CDR3 is TGTGCCAGCAGTTTAATAGAGGGGGGCGAGCAGTACTTC. This translates into CASSLIEGGEQYF.